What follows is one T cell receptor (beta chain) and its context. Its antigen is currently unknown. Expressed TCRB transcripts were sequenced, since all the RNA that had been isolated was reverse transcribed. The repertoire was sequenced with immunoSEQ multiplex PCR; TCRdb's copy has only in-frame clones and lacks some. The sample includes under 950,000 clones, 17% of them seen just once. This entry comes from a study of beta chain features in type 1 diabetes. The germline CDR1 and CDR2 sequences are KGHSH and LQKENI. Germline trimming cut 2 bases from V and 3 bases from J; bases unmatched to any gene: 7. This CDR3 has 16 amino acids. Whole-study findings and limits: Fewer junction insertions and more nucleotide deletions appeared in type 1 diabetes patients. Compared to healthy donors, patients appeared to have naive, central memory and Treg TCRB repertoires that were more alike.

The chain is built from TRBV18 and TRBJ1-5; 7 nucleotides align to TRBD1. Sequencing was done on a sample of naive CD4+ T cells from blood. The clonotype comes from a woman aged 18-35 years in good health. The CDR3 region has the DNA TGTGCCAGCTCACCAGGGAACAGGGGACTCAATCAGCCCCAGCATTTT. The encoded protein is CASSPGNRGLNQPQHF.